Shown below are 24 T cell receptor beta chains from a single sample sequenced in a study of CD8+ T cells in alopecia areata. As to treatment: oral pan-JAK inhibitor, 5-10 mg twice daily. Following RNA extraction, reverse transcription yielded cDNA that acted as the sequencing template. TCRdb's copy holds only in-frame clones and misses some; the assay was immunoSEQ multiplex PCR. The repertoire has 110,000 or so clones, less than 75% of them found once; the top ten carry under 35%. Sequenced here: CD8+ T cells sorted from blood, sampled at week 4, from a patient treated with tofacitinib. These receptors were obtained from a human donor with alopecia areata.

This chain connects TRBV29-1 to TRBJ2-1; possible D gene TRBD2, 5 bases. Germline lookup yields CDR1 SQVTM and CDR2 ANQGSEA. The CDR3 is made up of 12 amino acids. V lost 5 bases and J 5 bases, leaving 10 bases between the germline ends. The CDR3 DNA reads TGCAGCGTTATTGCCGGGGACAATGAGCAGTTCTTC. This gives the protein CSVIAGDNEQFF.

This chain connects TRBV4-2 to TRBJ2-5; TRBD2 agrees at 9 bases. The J segment lost 5 bases and the V segment lost 0 bases, leaving 4 bases of the junction unmatched. The CDR3 sequence is 15 residues long. The germline V gene has CDR1 LGHNA and CDR2 YNFKEQ. The CDR3 DNA follows: TGTGCCAGCAGCCAAGAGCGGGGGGGCGTCGAGACCCAGTACTTC. Its translation: CASSQERGGVETQYF.

This chain uses TRBV30 with TRBJ2-2, with D maybe TRBD2 (5 bases). CDR3 length: 13 amino acids. CDR1 and CDR2 (germline): GTSNPN, SVGIG (reference sequence). V lost 1 base and J 6 bases, leaving 9 bases between the germline ends. The CDR3 is CAWSGGGPGELFF. The DNA for the CDR3 is TGTGCCTGGAGTGGAGGCGGGCCCGGGGAGCTGTTTTTT.

This clone was counted a few times. The chain couples TRBV28 to TRBJ2-7; D might be TRBD2 (5 bases). V dropped 4 bases and J dropped 2 bases, with 15 bases sitting between them. The CDR3 loop spans 15 amino acids. Germline V gene lookup returns CDR1 MDHEN and CDR2 SYDVKM. The CDR3 DNA reads as TGTGCCAGCAGTTATCCCACCGGAGGCACCTACGAGCAGTACTTC. Amino acids: CASSYPTGGTYEQYF.

This clone was seen a handful of times. Other DNA sequences in this specimen translate into the identical CDR3. The chain links TRBV6-5 to TRBJ1-2; no reliable D call. V dropped 0 bases and J dropped 4 bases, with 6 bases sitting between them. In germline, CDR1 is MNHEY, CDR2 SVGAGI. The length of the CDR3 is 13 residues. CDR3 loop: CASSYSAAYGYTF. The CDR3 region has the DNA TGTGCCAGCAGTTACTCTGCGGCCTATGGCTACACCTTC.

This clone has a handful of counts. The genes are TRBV15 and TRBJ1-5; no reliable D call. The CDR3 length is 14 residues. Germline CDR1 is LNHNV and CDR2 is YYDKDF (reference sequence). V was trimmed by 4 bases and J by 4 bases, leaving 11 bases between them. CDR3 DNA: TGTGCCACCAGCACGGGCGACGGTAATCAGCCCCAGCATTTT. Encoded protein: CATSTGDGNQPQHF.

The rearrangement uses TRBV29-1 and TRBJ1-5; D not resolved. Trimming removed 1 base from V and 9 bases from J, with 13 bases in between. This CDR3 spans 13 amino acids. Germline CDR1 SQVTM, CDR2 ANQGSEA. Here the CDR3 reads CSVEVDRRGPQHF. The CDR3 DNA is TGCAGCGTTGAAGTCGACCGGAGAGGGCCCCAGCATTTT.

The chain uses TRBV29-1 and TRBJ2-1; D is undetermined. V lost 1 base, J lost 9 bases, and 22 bases lay in between. The CDR3 consists of 16 residues. Germline lookup yields CDR1 SQVTM and CDR2 ANQGSEA. The CDR3: CSVEGELARAFGEQFF. The CDR3 nucleotides are TGCAGCGTTGAAGGCGAGTTAGCTCGGGCATTTGGTGAGCAGTTCTTC.

The rearrangement joins TRBV29-1 to TRBJ2-7, with D perhaps matching TRBD1 (5 bases). Trimming shortened V by 4 bases and J by 2 bases, and 12 bases separated the two germline ends. This CDR3 spans 13 amino acids. CDR1 SQVTM and CDR2 ANQGSEA come from the germline V gene. The CDR3 region has the DNA TGCAGCGTTGCCTCAGGGATAACCTACGAGCAGTACTTC. Residues: CSVASGITYEQYF.

This clone was observed a handful of times. This chain connects TRBV7-9 to TRBJ1-1, with D possibly TRBD1 on 6 matching bases. V was cut by 1 base and J by 8 bases, with 17 bases left in between. This CDR3 is built from 15 residues. The germline V gene encodes CDR1 SEHNR and CDR2 FQNEAQ (reference sequence). The CDR3: CASSLVGLQGLEAFF. Written as DNA, the CDR3 is TGTGCCAGCAGCTTAGTGGGGCTACAGGGATTGGAAGCTTTCTTT.

The rearrangement uses TRBV6-5 and TRBJ2-5; a possible D gene is TRBD2 (6 bases). The V and J ends lost 1 base and 5 bases respectively, with 8 bases between them. There are 13 residues in the CDR3. Germline V CDR1 and CDR2: MNHEY, SVGAGI. The CDR3 region is CASSYWEAETQYF. In DNA, the CDR3 is TGTGCCAGCAGTTACTGGGAGGCCGAGACCCAGTACTTC.

The V and J genes are TRBV13 and TRBJ2-7; TRBD1 agrees at 8 bases. The CDR3 loop spans 15 amino acids. CDR1 is PRHDT and CDR2 is FYEKMQ in the germline V gene (reference sequence). V lost 6 bases and J lost 0; bases outside the gene matches: 7. CDR3 protein: CASSPDRGPSYEQYF. CDR3 DNA: TGTGCCAGCAGTCCTGACAGGGGACCCTCCTACGAGCAGTACTTC.

The chain carries TRBV7-9 and TRBJ2-1; D is uncertain. The V end lost 5 bases, the J end lost 0 bases, and 11 bases lay between the germline ends. Germline CDR1 SEHNR, CDR2 FQNEAQ (reference sequence). This CDR3 region has 15 residues. Here the CDR3 DNA reads TGTGCCAGCAGCGTATCTTCCAGCTCCTACAATGAGCAGTTCTTC. Its translation: CASSVSSSSYNEQFF. Full variable domain (missing parts from reference TRBV7-9 and TRBJ2-1): DTGVSQNPRHKITKRGQNVTFRCDPISEHNRLYWYRQTLGQGPEFLTYFQNEAQLEKSRLLSDRFSAERPKGSFSTLEIQRTEQGDSAMYLCASSVSSSSYNEQFFGPGTRLTVL.

The chain employs TRBV6-5 and TRBJ1-2; no firm D call. With 2 bases removed from V and 6 bases from J, the gap between germline ends came to 16 bases. CDR3 length equals 15 residues. Germline-derived CDR1 and CDR2 are MNHEY and SVGAGI. CDR3: CASSYGRTAPDGYTF. The CDR3 bases are TGTGCCAGCAGTTACGGGAGGACGGCTCCGGATGGCTACACCTTC.

This chain connects TRBV30 to TRBJ1-6, with TRBD1 matching 8 bases. From germline, CDR1 is GTSNPN and CDR2 SVGIG (reference sequence). The V segment lost 2 bases and the J segment 5 bases; nucleotides outside the gene matches: 2. This CDR3 region has 14 residues. This CDR3 is CAWSTTGDNSPLHF. The CDR3 nucleotides read TGTGCCTGGAGTACGACAGGGGATAATTCACCCCTCCACTTT.

This chain joins TRBV5-1 and TRBJ1-2; D is undetermined. The CDR3 loop spans 12 amino acids. Trimming took off 2 bases at V and 4 bases at J, with 6 bases between the two ends. Germline V lookup: CDR1 SGHRS, CDR2 YFSETQ. CDR3 protein: CASSFEGYGYTF. Written as DNA, the CDR3 is TGCGCCAGCAGCTTCGAGGGCTATGGCTACACCTTC.

The chain links TRBV5-4 to TRBJ2-1; maybe TRBD2 (7 bases). Trimming cost V 4 bases and J 2 bases, with 16 bases left between them. Germline values: CDR1 SGHNT, CDR2 YYREEE (reference sequence). The CDR3 consists of 16 residues. The CDR3 region is CASSQDGGTTYNEQFF. CDR3 nucleotides: TGTGCCAGCAGCCAGGACGGGGGGACAACCTACAATGAGCAGTTCTTC.

This clone was picked up one time. This chain links TRBV27 with TRBJ2-1; 11 bases match TRBD2. In germline, CDR1 is MNHEY, CDR2 SMNVEV (reference sequence). The V gene end was trimmed by 2 bases and the J gene end by 4 bases; junction bases not matched to a gene: 7. The CDR3 covers 17 residues. The CDR3 spells CASSLGRPSGGYNEQFF. The CDR3 DNA follows: TGTGCCAGCAGTTTAGGGCGTCCTAGCGGGGGGTACAATGAGCAGTTCTTC.

The chain joins TRBV5-6 to TRBJ1-5; TRBD1 matches 7 bases. With 0 bases clipped from V and 3 bases from J, the junction kept 6 bases outside the gene matches. The length of the CDR3 is 16 residues. The V gene's germline CDR1 is SGHDT and CDR2 YYEEEE. The CDR3 reads CASSLEGAIPNQPQHF. CDR3 in DNA: TGTGCCAGCAGCTTGGAGGGGGCGATACCCAATCAGCCCCAGCATTTT.

This clone appeared a few times. CDR3 sequence reads: CASSLEGSPAFF. The CDR3 coding sequence is TGTGCCAGCAGCTTAGAAGGGTCTCCCGCTTTCTTT. V gene TRBV7-9 combines with J gene TRBJ1-1, with D unresolved. V was clipped by 1 base and J by 11 bases, with 11 bases between them. Germline CDR1 is SEHNR and CDR2 is FQNEAQ (reference sequence). CDR3 length: 12 residues.

The chain links TRBV2 to TRBJ1-1; no clear D. Germline CDR1 reads SNHLY; CDR2 reads FYNNEI. V lost 8 bases to trimming and J lost 6 bases, with 16 bases between them. The CDR3 loop spans 13 amino acids. The CDR3 DNA reads as TGTGCCAGCGGACCGAGATCACGGGCTGAAGCTTTCTTT. This gives the protein CASGPRSRAEAFF.

The V call is TRBV6-5, the J call TRBJ1-2, with D tentatively TRBD1 (6 bases). Looked up from germline, CDR1 is MNHEY and CDR2 is SVGAGI. This CDR3 spans 13 amino acids. Trimming removed 5 bases at V and 4 bases at J, with 11 bases between. CDR3 sequence: CASSLQGPYGYTF. The CDR3 DNA sequence: TGTGCCAGCAGTCTACAGGGACCCTATGGCTACACCTTC.

This chain uses TRBV7-8 with TRBJ2-3, with 7 bases fitting TRBD2. With 2 bases clipped from V and 4 bases from J, the junction kept 15 bases outside the gene matches. From germline, CDR1 is SGHVS and CDR2 FQNEAQ. The CDR3 sequence is 18 residues long. CDR3: CASSLRGKLAMVPDTQYF. The CDR3 coding sequence is TGTGCCAGCAGCTTAAGGGGTAAACTAGCGATGGTACCAGATACGCAGTATTTT.

The rearrangement links TRBV27 to TRBJ1-2, with 8 bases identical to TRBD1. This CDR3 has 15 amino acids. Trimming at V came to 0 bases and at J to 6 bases, leaving 6 bases not matched to a gene. Germline V CDR1 and CDR2: MNHEY, SMNVEV (reference sequence). The CDR3 nucleotides read TGTGCCAGCAGTTTATCTACAGGGGGGGTAAATGGCTACACCTTC. Protein product: CASSLSTGGVNGYTF.